Included here is one TCR beta chain sequence, with context. The ends were cut back, 6 bases at V and 5 bases at J, with 16 bases in the middle. Germline values: CDR1 LNHNV, CDR2 YYDKDF (reference sequence). The CDR3 consists of 15 residues. This record belongs to a study of blood T cell repertoires in COVID-19. Study as a whole: The analysed material was cDNA or gDNA that came from T cells, B-cell-depleted T cells, or PBMCs.

Per the original methods: Researchers report that nucleated cell counts were estimated from reference gene primer amplification. Method: immunoSEQ multiplex PCR; TCRdb's copy keeps in-frame clones and lacks some. For V, J and clone size, that table is used; D and trimming come from the DNA. The table shows 350,000 to 400,000 clones, with roughly 90% occurring only once. Exposed enrollees had met someone with a PCR-confirmed or clinician-diagnosed COVID-19 case at some point within the 2 weeks before study entry. This clonotype was obtained from a woman between 40 and 50 years old who had been exposed to COVID-19. The J gene is TRBJ1-4, the V gene TRBV15; D may be TRBD1 (5 bases). Sequencing was performed on PBMCs or T cells enriched from blood (not recorded which). The CDR3 region is CATRNEQGGNEKLFF. The CDR3 region has the DNA TGTGCCACCAGGAACGAGCAGGGAGGGAATGAAAAACTGTTTTTT. The full variable domain, in which reference TRBV15 and TRBJ1-4 provide the parts outside the CDR3, is DAMVIQNPRYQVTQFGKPVTLSCSQTLNHNVMYWYQQKSSQAPKLLFHYYDKDFNNEADTPDNFQSRRPNTSFCFLDIRSPGLGDTAMYLCATRNEQGGNEKLFFGSGTQLSVL.